Below, 15 T cell receptor beta chains from the same sample are listed, as sequenced in a study of cytomegalovirus exposure and HLA in healthy donors (dated by TCRdb to about 2017). Library preparation used the immunoSEQ multiplex PCR assay. TCRdb provides this immuneACCESS table in a form limited to in-frame rearrangements. Some clones are lacking; in checked studies, under half of them reflect an unresolved V gene, and why the rest are absent is not known. This sample lists about 63,000 clones; about 90% were detected once. Together, the top ten hold around 1.3% of the sample. Sequencing was done on a sample of PBMCs. The receptors were gathered from a woman between 18 and 29 years old in good health and CMV-seronegative.

The gene calls are TRBV28 and TRBJ1-2; tentatively, D is TRBD1 (6 bases). The germline CDR1 and CDR2 sequences are MDHEN and SYDVKM. V lost 6 bases, J lost 4 bases, and 15 bases lay in between. This CDR3 comprises 14 residues. CDR3 DNA sequence: TGTGCCAGCAGACCTACAGGGTATAGCTATGGCTACACCTTC. This sequence encodes CASRPTGYSYGYTF.

V and J are TRBV11-2 and TRBJ1-3; D call uncertain. There are 14 residues in the CDR3. The V and J ends lost 3 bases and 4 bases respectively, with 10 bases between them. Germline V lookup: CDR1 SGHAT, CDR2 FQNNGV. CDR3 in amino acids: CASSFPGYGNTIYF. The CDR3 DNA is TGTGCCAGCAGCTTTCCGGGATACGGAAACACCATATATTTT.

This clone has a handful of counts. The J gene is TRBJ2-1, the V gene TRBV6-6; possible D gene TRBD1, 6 bases. This CDR3 is built from 15 residues. The V gene's germline CDR1 is MNHNY and CDR2 SVGAGI (reference sequence). Deletions cut 6 bases from V and 4 bases from J, with 16 bases between. Here the CDR3 reads CASRRTGTNYNEQFF. The CDR3 DNA is TGTGCCAGCAGAAGAACCGGGACAAATTACAATGAGCAGTTCTTC.

The chain employs TRBV11-2 and TRBJ1-5; no reliable D call. Germline CDR1 reads SGHAT; CDR2 reads FQNNGV. The CDR3 loop spans 13 amino acids. Trimming took 1 base from V and 4 from J, leaving 5 bases between them. CDR3 sequence (DNA): TGTGCCAGCAGCTTAGCCGGGAATCAGCCCCAGCATTTT. Translated: CASSLAGNQPQHF.

Written as DNA, the CDR3 is TGTGCCAGCAGCTTAGCCGGGGGGGGACTAGCGGGAGGGCCCCACTCCTACGAGCAGTACTTC. This encodes CASSLAGGGLAGGPHSYEQYF. The chain uses TRBV7-8 and TRBJ2-7; TRBD2 matches 16 bases. The ends lost 0 bases at V and 0 bases at J; junction bases unmatched: 11. The CDR3 extends over 21 amino acids. Looked up from germline, CDR1 is SGHVS and CDR2 is FQNEAQ.

The chain has TRBV11-2 and TRBJ2-7, with TRBD1 matching over 10 bases. The germline V gene has CDR1 SGHAT and CDR2 FQNNGV. V lost 5 bases and J lost 0; bases outside the gene matches: 4. This CDR3 has 15 amino acids. In DNA, the CDR3 is TGTGCCAGCAGCCCGACAGGGGGCTTCTCCTACGAGCAGTACTTC. It yields the protein CASSPTGGFSYEQYF.

The chain carries TRBV19 and TRBJ2-7; D is perhaps TRBD2 (5 bases). There are 14 residues in the CDR3. V shed 7 bases and J shed 1 base, with 14 bases lying between them. The germline gives CDR1 LNHDA, CDR2 SQIVND (reference sequence). CDR3 nucleotides: TGTGCCAGTACCCCGCGGGCGGATTCCTACGAGCAGTACTTC. It is translated as CASTPRADSYEQYF. The whole variable domain, filled in from reference TRBV19 and TRBJ2-7, reads DGGITQSPKYLFRKEGQNVTLSCEQNLNHDAMYWYRQDPGQGLRLIYYSQIVNDFQKGDIAEGYSVSREKKESFPLTVTSAQKNPTAFYLCASTPRADSYEQYFGPGTRLTVT.

V gene TRBV9 combines with J gene TRBJ2-1; 10 bases align to TRBD2. The germline gives CDR1 SGDLS, CDR2 YYNGEE. J was trimmed by 9 bases and V by 4 bases; bases with no gene match: 10. This CDR3 has 15 amino acids. CDR3 DNA: TGTGCCAGCAGCCAAACCGGCCTAGCGGGGGCTGAGCAGTTCTTC. The encoded protein is CASSQTGLAGAEQFF.

The chain's CDR3 is CASSTAAGGPSYEQYF. DNA for the CDR3: TGTGCCAGCAGTACAGCAGCGGGAGGACCGTCCTACGAGCAGTACTTC. V and J are TRBV28 and TRBJ2-7; 9 bases are a match to TRBD2. Germline V CDR1 and CDR2: MDHEN, SYDVKM. This CDR3 comprises 16 residues. With 5 bases clipped from V and 1 base from J, the junction kept 9 bases outside the gene matches.

This clone was found once. The V gene is TRBV4-2, the J gene TRBJ2-5; TRBD2 matches at 10 bases. Per germline, CDR1 LGHNA and CDR2 YNFKEQ. The ends lost 0 bases at V and 8 bases at J; junction bases unmatched: 9. CDR3 length: 16 amino acids. CDR3 residues: CASSQDQRGGPFTQYF. The CDR3 DNA reads TGTGCCAGCAGCCAAGATCAGCGGGGGGGCCCTTTTACCCAGTACTTC.

V is TRBV28 and J is TRBJ2-4; 11 bases fit TRBD2. Unmatched junction bases numbered 4, after V lost 6 bases and J lost 3 bases. The germline V gene has CDR1 MDHEN and CDR2 SYDVKM. This CDR3 spans 15 amino acids. The CDR3 sequence: CASRILAGGKNIQYF. CDR3 in DNA: TGTGCCAGCAGGATTCTAGCGGGGGGCAAAAACATTCAGTACTTC. The entire variable domain, with the rest obtained from reference TRBV28 and TRBJ2-4, is as follows: DVKVTQSSRYLVKRTGEKVFLECVQDMDHENMFWYRQDPGLGLRLIYFSYDVKMKEKGDIPEGYSVSREKKERFSLILESASTNQTSMYLCASRILAGGKNIQYFGAGTRLSVL.

The CDR3 DNA reads as TGTGCCAGCAGATGGGACAGGAACACTGAAGCTTTCTTT. Its protein is CASRWDRNTEAFF. The chain has TRBV7-2 and TRBJ1-1; 7 nucleotides match TRBD1. CDR3 length: 13 residues. Looked up from germline, CDR1 is SGHTA and CDR2 is FQGNSA. Trimming removed 6 bases from V and 1 base from J; junction bases left unmatched: 2.

V usage is TRBV18 and J usage is TRBJ1-4, with TRBD1 identical over 10 bases. The V gene end was trimmed by 5 bases and the J gene end by 8 bases; junction bases not matched to a gene: 8. Germline V lookup: CDR1 KGHSH, CDR2 LQKENI. This CDR3 region has 15 residues. The CDR3 DNA is TGTGCCAGCTCATCTCGACAGGGGGCTACGGAAAAACTGTTTTTT. This translates into CASSSRQGATEKLFF.

This sequence joins TRBV4-1 and TRBJ2-5; tentative D call: TRBD1 (7 bases). The CDR3 runs to 16 residues. V was shortened by 1 base and J by 5 bases, with 17 bases between the two germline ends. Germline-derived CDR1 and CDR2 are MGHRA and YSYEKL. The CDR3 protein is CASSQAPFAGGETQYF. In DNA, the CDR3 is TGCGCCAGCAGCCAAGCCCCTTTCGCAGGGGGGGAGACCCAGTACTTC.

The chain couples TRBV6-1 to TRBJ1-3; perhaps TRBD1 as D (6 bases). Trimming left V 5 bases short and J 0 bases short, with 11 bases between. In germline, CDR1 is MNHNS, CDR2 SASEGT. This CDR3 region has 15 residues. Here the CDR3 reads CASSTDRSSGNTIYF. The CDR3 DNA follows: TGTGCCAGCAGTACGGACAGAAGCTCTGGAAACACCATATATTTT.